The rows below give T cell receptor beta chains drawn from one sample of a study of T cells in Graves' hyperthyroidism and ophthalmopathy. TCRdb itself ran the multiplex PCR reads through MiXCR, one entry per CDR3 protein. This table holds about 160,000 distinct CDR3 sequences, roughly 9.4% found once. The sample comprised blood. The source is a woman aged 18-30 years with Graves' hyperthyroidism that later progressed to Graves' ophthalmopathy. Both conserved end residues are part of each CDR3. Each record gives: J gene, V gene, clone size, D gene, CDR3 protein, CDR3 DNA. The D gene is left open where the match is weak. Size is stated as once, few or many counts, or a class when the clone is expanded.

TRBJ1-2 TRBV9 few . CASSAQLGQGIGGYTF TGTGCCAGCAGCGCTCAACTAGGGCAGGGGATAGGTGGCTACACCTTC
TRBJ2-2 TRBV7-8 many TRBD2 CASSWNPGLAGAIGELFF TGTGCCAGCAGCTGGAATCCGGGACTAGCGGGAGCGATCGGGGAGCTGTTTTTT
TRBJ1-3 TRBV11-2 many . CASSTQRQTGNTIYF TGTGCCAGCAGCACACAAAGACAGACCGGAAACACCATATATTTT
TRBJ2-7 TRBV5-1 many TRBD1 CASSPTPGQGSYEQYF TGCGCCAGCAGCCCTACTCCGGGACAGGGGTCCTACGAGCAGTACTTC
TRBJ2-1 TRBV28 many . CASSLRESVYNEQFF TGTGCCAGCAGTTTAAGGGAATCGGTCTACAATGAGCAGTTCTTC
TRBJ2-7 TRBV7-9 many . CASSPLGGNTYEQYF TGTGCCAGCAGCCCGCTGGGCGGTAACACCTACGAGCAGTACTTC
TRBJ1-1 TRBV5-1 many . CASSLATRNTEAFF TGCGCCAGCAGCTTGGCCACGCGCAACACTGAAGCTTTCTTT
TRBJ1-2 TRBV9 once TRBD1 CASSVWDRGNYGYTF TGTGCCAGCAGCGTCTGGGACAGGGGCAACTATGGCTACACCTTC
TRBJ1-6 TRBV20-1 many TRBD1 CSAYRPTGADSPLHF TGCAGTGCATACAGACCGACAGGGGCTGATTCACCCCTCCACTTT
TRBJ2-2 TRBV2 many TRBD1 CASSAAGGLDTGELFF TGTGCCAGCAGTGCCGCAGGGGGCTTGGACACCGGGGAGCTGTTTTTT
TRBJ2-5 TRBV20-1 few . CSGQIQETQYF TGCTCCGGGCAGATACAAGAGACCCAGTACTTC
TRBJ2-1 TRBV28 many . CASNLHALYNEQFF TGTGCCAGCAATTTACACGCCCTTTACAATGAGCAGTTCTTC
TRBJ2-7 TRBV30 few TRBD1 CAWSVGDRVLPYEQYF TGTGCCTGGAGTGTAGGGGACAGGGTGCTTCCCTACGAGCAGTACTTC
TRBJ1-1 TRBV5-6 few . CASSLWAASTEAFF TGTGCCAGCAGCTTATGGGCGGCGAGCACTGAAGCTTTCTTT
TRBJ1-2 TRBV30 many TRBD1 CAWSSSRGQGYTF TGTGCCTGGAGTTCTAGCAGGGGGCAAGGCTACACCTTC
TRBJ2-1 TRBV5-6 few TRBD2 CASSFTSVSSYNEQFF TGTGCCAGCAGTTTTACTAGCGTCAGCTCCTACAATGAGCAGTTCTTC
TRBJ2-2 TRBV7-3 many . CASSFFSLSGELFF TGTGCCAGCAGCTTCTTTTCTTTGAGTGGGGAGCTGTTTTTT